This paragraph covers one T cell receptor (beta chain) sequence. Its antigen remains unidentified. This record belongs to a study of PD-1 blockade in classical Hodgkin lymphoma. Whole-study results and caveats: Prior therapy or disease activity may underlie the repertoire differences, whose causes remain undefined.

Profiled with immunoSEQ multiplex PCR; TCRdb holds only in-frame clones, not every one. The sample includes about 90,000 clones, over 90% of them seen just once. Relapses following autologous stem cell transplantation were seen in all patients, with brentuximab vedotin exposure varying. V gave up 3 bases and J gave up 8 bases, with 8 bases separating them. The germline CDR1 and CDR2 sequences are MGHRA and YSYEKL. The CDR3 covers 12 residues. The receptor was isolated from a human donor with classical Hodgkin lymphoma. Sequencing used peripheral blood mononuclear cells (PBMCs), obtained before the second cycle of nivolumab. The chain carries TRBV4-1 and TRBJ2-1; D remains ambiguous. The CDR3 coding sequence is TGCGCCAGCAGCCATATTTACGATGAGCAGTTCTTC. Translating gives CASSHIYDEQFF.